The TCR beta chain under discussion was sequenced for a study of T cell responses to AZD1222 COVID-19 vaccine (dated by TCRdb to the early 2020s). Background on the whole study: AZD1222 recipients with second doses at about 4 weeks or about 12 weeks were pooled, because spike-specific TCR depth and breadth did not differ between schedules. A total of more than 230 trial participants underwent TCR sequencing, of whom some 210 received two doses of AZD1222 and 26 received two doses of the MenACWY control vaccine. Trial participants were enrolled by age into subgroups of 18-55, 56-69 and 70-plus years, and around 150, 29 and 61 TCR-sequenced participants, respectively, were included in these subgroups. Results the study describes overall, beyond this receptor: Because no day 14 peak-response samples were available, the repertoires could be characterized only after the peak T cell response. Nearly half of unique spike-specific TCRs reportedly recognized epitopes outside regions mutated in the B.1.351 and B.1.1.7 variants. The vaccine-associated CD4 TCRs covered the entire spike protein, and the dominant responses fell in regions 160-218 and 743-854. Participants were mostly white British, with more females than males. The authors suggested clonal diversity may have been underestimated. Only 5 to 7 AZD1222 recipients were SARS-CoV-2 seropositive at baseline, limiting conclusions about previously exposed vaccinees. The 56-69-year group was small, and its depth increase did not reach significance, likely because of low power. A significant rise in spike-specific TCR breadth and depth was observed after two AZD1222 doses relative to day 0 and relative to MenACWY recipients.

The CDR3 regions of human TCRbeta chains were analyzed by immunosequencing. The authors' analysis ran thus. Repertoire TCRs were checked for matches against a reference library of SARS-CoV-2-specific TCRs that had been generated using the MIRA antigen-specificity platform. Breadth was defined as the fraction of unique TCRs that were SARS-CoV-2-associated, and depth was defined as the fraction of total T cells that were SARS-CoV-2-associated. Using the MIRA data, each spike-specific TCR was assigned both to the spike region to which the TCR was reactive and to a CD4 or CD8 class. Log10-transformed breadth and depth values were compared by one-way ANOVA with Sidak's multiple comparisons tests. TCRdb stores this immuneACCESS table with in-frame sequences only. Part of the clones is absent; in the studies checked, under half of the shortfall reflects unresolved V genes, and no reason is known for the rest. From that table come the V and J calls and clone size; the DNA was used to work out D and trimming. Across this sample there are some 87,000 clones, with around 91% seen only once. In total, the top ten clones hold around 29% of the sample.

In regard to this clone: Its antigen has not been determined. Base qualities are missing; no much larger clone stands one base away.

Trimming removed 5 bases from V and 0 bases from J; the gene matches leave 11 bases unexplained. CDR1 and CDR2 were assigned from the germline V gene (reference sequence) as SEHNR and FQNEAQ. From cysteine to phenylalanine, the CDR3 is 17 amino acids long. This entry keeps only the CDR3 DNA: 51 bases, framed from base 1. Interpreted using the paper, the time point label stands for: baseline before first vaccination. Vaccinee samples came from UK trials COV001 and COV002, including a single-blind randomized controlled phase 2/3 trial of AZD1222 (ChAdOx1 nCoV-19) in healthy adults. For TCRbeta chain sequencing, PBMC samples from trial participants were taken at day 0 and at day 28 after the second dose.

The sample consisted of peripheral blood, taken on day 0 of AZD1222 vaccination. The V and J genes are TRBV7-9 and TRBJ1-1; the junction holds 8 bases that match TRBD1. This TCR was sampled from an adult in good health. The nucleotides read TGTGCCAGCAGCCACGGACAGGGAAGACCCTTGAACACTGAAGCTTTCTTT. It translates to CASSHGQGRPLNTEAFF.